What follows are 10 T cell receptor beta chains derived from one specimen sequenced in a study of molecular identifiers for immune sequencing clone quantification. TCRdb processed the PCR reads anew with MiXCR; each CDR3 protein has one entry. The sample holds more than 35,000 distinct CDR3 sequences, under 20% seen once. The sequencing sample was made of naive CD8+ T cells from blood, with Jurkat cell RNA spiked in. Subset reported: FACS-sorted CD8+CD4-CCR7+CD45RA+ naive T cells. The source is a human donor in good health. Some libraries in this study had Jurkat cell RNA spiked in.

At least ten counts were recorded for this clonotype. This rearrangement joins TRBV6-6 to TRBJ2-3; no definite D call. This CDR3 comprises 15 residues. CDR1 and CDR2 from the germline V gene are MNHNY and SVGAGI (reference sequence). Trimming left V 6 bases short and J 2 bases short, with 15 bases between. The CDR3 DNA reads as TGTGCCAGCAGACCCGATGGGTTTCTCACAGATACGCAGTATTTT. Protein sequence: CASRPDGFLTDTQYF.

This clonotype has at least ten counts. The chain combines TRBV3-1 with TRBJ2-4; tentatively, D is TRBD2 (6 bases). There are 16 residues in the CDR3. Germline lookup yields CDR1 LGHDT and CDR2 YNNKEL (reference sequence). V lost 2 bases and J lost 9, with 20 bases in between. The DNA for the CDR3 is TGTGCCAGCAGCCAAAATGGAGGGTTAGAGGTCCCCATTCAGTACTTC. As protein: CASSQNGGLEVPIQYF.

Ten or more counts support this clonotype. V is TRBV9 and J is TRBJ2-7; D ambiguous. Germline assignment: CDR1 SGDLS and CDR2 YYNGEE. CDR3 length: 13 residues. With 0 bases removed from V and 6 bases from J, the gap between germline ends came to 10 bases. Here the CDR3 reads CASSVGSGREQYF. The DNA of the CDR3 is TGTGCCAGCAGCGTAGGGTCCGGGCGCGAGCAGTACTTC. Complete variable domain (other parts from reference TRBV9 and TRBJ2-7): DSGVTQTPKHLITATGQRVTLRCSPRSGDLSVYWYQQSLDQGLQFLIQYYNGEERAKGNILERFSAQQFPDLHSELNLSSLELGDSALYFCASSVGSGREQYFGPGTRLTVT.

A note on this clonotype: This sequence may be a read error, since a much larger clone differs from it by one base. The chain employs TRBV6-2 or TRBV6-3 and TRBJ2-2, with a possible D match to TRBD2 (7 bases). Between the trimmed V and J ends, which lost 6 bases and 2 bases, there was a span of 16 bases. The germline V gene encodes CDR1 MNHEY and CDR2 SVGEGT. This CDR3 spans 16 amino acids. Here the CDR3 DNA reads TGTGCCAGCAGGACGGCGGGGGCCGGTAACACCGGGGAGCTGTTTTTT. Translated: CASRTAGAGNTGELFF.

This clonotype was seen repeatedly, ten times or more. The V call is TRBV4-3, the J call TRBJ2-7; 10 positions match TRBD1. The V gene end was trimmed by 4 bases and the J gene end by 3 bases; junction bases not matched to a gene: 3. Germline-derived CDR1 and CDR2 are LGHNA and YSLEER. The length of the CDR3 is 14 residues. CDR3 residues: CASSRGQGGYEQYF. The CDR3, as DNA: TGCGCCAGCAGCCGAGGACAGGGGGGCTACGAGCAGTACTTC.

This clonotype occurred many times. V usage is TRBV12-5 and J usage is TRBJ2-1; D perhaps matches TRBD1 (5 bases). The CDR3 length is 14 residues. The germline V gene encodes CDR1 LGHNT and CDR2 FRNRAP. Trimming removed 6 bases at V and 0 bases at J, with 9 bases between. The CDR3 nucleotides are TGTGCTAGTGGCCCTGACAGCTCCTACAATGAGCAGTTCTTC. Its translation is CASGPDSSYNEQFF. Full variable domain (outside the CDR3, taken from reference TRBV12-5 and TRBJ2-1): DARVTQTPRHKVTEMGQEVTMRCQPILGHNTVFWYRQTMMQGLELLAYFRNRAPLDDSGMPKDRFSAEMPDATLATLKIQPSEPRDSAVYFCASGPDSSYNEQFFGPGTRLTVL.

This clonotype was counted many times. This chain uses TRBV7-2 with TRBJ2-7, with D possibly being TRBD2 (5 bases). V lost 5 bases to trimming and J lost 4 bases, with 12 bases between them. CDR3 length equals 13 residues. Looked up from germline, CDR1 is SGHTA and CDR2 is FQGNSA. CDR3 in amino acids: CASSPTGVYEQYF. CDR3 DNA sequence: TGTGCCAGCAGCCCCACCGGGGTATACGAGCAGTACTTC.

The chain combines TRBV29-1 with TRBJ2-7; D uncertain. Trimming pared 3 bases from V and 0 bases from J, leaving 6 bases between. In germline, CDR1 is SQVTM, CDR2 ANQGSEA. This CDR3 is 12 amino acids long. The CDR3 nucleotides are TGCAGCGTTGAGGGAAGCTCCTACGAGCAGTACTTC. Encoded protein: CSVEGSSYEQYF.

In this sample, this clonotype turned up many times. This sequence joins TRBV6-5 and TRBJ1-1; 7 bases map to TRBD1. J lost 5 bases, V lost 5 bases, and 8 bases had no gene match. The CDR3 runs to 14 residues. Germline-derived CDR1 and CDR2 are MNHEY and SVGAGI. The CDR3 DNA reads TGTGCCAGCAGTATTACGACAGGGTGGACTGAAGCTTTCTTT. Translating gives CASSITTGWTEAFF.

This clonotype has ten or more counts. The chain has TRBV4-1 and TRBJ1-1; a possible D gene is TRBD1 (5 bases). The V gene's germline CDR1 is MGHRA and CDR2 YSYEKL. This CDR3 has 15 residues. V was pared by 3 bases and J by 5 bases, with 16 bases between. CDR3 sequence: CASSQGGDTGTEAFF. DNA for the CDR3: TGCGCCAGCAGCCAGGGGGGGGATACGGGGACTGAAGCTTTCTTT.